The table lists the clone carrying this T cell receptor (beta chain) with a few counts. Its antigen remains unidentified. The sample is drawn from a study of T-cell memory formation after mild COVID-19. Regarding the study as a whole: CD4/CD8 balance held among clones contracting day 15 to 85, and later expanders leaned CD4+. Several responding clones turned up in pre-infection memory, indicating that cross-reactive memory may have taken part.

Constant-segment primers and 5'RACE yielded cDNA libraries for TCR alpha and TCR beta, each carrying sample barcodes and UMIs. A single record per CDR3 protein comes from TCRdb applying MiXCR to the 5' RACE reads. The sample carries under 650,000 distinct CDR3 sequences, about 20% recorded once. Germline loops: CDR1 SGHRS, CDR2 YFSETQ. This CDR3 contains 15 residues. The junction had 6 bases not matched to a gene; V was cut back by 1 base and J by 4 bases. Sequencing was carried out using PBMCs or a T cell subset sorted from them (not recorded which). This clonotype was sampled from an adult woman who had mild COVID-19 (a few samples of this study predate the infection). Cell type and time point are not known. The rearrangement uses TRBV5-1 and TRBJ2-7; 9 bases line up with TRBD1. The CDR3 region has the DNA TGCGCCAGCAGCTTGAACTTGGACAGGGGTTACGAGCAGTACTTC. It translates to CASSLNLDRGYEQYF.